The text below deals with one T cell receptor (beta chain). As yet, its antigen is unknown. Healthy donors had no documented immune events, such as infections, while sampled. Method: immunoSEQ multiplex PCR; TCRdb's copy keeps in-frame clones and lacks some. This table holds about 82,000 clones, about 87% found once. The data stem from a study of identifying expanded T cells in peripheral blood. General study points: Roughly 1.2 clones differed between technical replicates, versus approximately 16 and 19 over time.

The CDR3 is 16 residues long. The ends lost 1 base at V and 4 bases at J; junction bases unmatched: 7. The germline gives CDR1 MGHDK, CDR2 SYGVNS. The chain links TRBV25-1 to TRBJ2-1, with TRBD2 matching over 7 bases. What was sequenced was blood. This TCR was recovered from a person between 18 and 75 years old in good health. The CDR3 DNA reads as TGTGCCAGCAGTGAATCCTACCCCGGGGGGTACAATGAGCAGTTCTTC. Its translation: CASSESYPGGYNEQFF.